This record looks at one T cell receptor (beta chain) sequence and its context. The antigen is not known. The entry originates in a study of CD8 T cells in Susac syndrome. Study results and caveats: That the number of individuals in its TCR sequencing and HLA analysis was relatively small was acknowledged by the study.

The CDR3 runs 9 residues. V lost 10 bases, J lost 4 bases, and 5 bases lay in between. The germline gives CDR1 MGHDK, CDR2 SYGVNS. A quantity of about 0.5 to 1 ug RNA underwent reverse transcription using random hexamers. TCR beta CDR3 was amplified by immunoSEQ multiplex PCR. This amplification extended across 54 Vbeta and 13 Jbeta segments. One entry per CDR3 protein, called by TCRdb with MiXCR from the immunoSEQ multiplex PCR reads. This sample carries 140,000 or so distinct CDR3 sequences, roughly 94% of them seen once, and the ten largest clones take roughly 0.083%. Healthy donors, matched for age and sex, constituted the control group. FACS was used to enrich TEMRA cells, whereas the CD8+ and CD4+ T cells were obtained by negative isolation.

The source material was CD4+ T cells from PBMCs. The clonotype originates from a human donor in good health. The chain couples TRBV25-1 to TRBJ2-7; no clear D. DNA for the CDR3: TGTGCCACCCAATACGAGCAGTACTTC. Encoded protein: CATQYEQYF.